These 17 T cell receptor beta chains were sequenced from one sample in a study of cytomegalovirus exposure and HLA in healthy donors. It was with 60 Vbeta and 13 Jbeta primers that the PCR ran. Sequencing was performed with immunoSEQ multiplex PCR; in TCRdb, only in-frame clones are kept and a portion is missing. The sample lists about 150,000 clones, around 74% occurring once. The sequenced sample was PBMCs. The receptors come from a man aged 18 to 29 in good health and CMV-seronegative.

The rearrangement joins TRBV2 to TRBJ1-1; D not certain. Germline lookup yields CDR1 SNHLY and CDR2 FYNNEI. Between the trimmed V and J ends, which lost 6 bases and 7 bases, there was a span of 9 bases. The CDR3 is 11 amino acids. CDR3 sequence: CASSPVLEAFF. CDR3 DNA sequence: TGTGCCAGCAGCCCCGTACTTGAAGCTTTCTTT.

CDR3 coding DNA: TGTGCCAGCAGTCCGGACAGGGGGAAAAATCAGCCCCAGCATTTT. It translates to CASSPDRGKNQPQHF. This chain connects TRBV5-4 to TRBJ1-5; 10 bases map to TRBD1. The CDR3 runs 15 residues. Germline trimming cut 5 bases from V and 4 bases from J; bases unmatched to any gene: 6. In germline, CDR1 is SGHNT, CDR2 YYREEE (reference sequence).

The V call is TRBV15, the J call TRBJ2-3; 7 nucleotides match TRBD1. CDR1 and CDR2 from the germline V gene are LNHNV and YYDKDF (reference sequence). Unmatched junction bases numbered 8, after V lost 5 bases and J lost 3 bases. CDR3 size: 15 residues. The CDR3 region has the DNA TGTGCCACCAGCGCACACAGGGGATCGACAGATACGCAGTATTTT. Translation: CATSAHRGSTDTQYF.

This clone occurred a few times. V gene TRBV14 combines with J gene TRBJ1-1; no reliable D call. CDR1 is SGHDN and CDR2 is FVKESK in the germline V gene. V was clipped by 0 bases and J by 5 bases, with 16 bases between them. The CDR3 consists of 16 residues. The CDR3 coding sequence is TGTGCCAGCAGCCAAGAATGGCCCAAGGCGGGGACTGAAGCTTTCTTT. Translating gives CASSQEWPKAGTEAFF.

The CDR3, as DNA: TGTGCCAGCAGCAGAGGGACAGACTATGGCTACACCTTC. Translating it yields CASSRGTDYGYTF. The chain joins TRBV2 to TRBJ1-2; TRBD1 aligns across 7 bases. V dropped 6 bases and J dropped 3; count of bases not matched to a gene: 4. Germline-derived CDR1 and CDR2 are SNHLY and FYNNEI. This CDR3 is built from 13 residues.

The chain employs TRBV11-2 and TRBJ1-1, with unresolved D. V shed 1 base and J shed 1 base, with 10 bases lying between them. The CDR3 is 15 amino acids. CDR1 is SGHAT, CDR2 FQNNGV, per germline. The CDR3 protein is CASSLAARGNTEAFF. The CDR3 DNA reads TGTGCCAGCAGCTTAGCGGCCCGGGGGAACACTGAAGCTTTCTTT.

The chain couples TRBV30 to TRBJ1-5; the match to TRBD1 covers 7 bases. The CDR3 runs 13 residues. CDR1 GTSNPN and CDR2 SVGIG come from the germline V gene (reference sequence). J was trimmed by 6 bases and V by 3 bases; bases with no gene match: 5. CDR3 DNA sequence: TGTGCCTGGAGACAGGGGCCGGGTCAGCCCCAGCATTTT. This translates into CAWRQGPGQPQHF.

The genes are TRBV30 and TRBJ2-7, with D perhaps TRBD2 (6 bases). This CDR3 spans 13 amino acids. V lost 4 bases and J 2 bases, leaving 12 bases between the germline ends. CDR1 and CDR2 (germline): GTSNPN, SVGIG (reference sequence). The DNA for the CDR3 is TGTGCCTGGAATACCGGGGGTACCTACGAGCAGTACTTC. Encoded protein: CAWNTGGTYEQYF.

For the CDR3, the DNA is TGTGCCAGCAGCGTAGGCGGTAGCGCTTATACCGGGGAGCTGTTTTTT. Translated, it gives CASSVGGSAYTGELFF. The chain employs TRBV9 and TRBJ2-2; D possibly corresponds to TRBD2 (5 bases). Germline V gene data show CDR1 as SGDLS and CDR2 as YYNGEE. The CDR3 covers 16 residues. Trimming removed 0 bases from V and 5 bases from J, with 14 bases in between.

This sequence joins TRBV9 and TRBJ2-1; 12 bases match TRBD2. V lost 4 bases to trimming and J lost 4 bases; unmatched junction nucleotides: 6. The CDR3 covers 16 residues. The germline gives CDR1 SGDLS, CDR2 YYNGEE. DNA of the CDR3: TGTGCCAGCAGCCCACAAGGACTAGCGGGGTACAATGAGCAGTTCTTC. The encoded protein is CASSPQGLAGYNEQFF.

The CDR3 coding sequence is TGTGCCAGCAGTTTGTTAACAGGCCTTAGCAATCAGCCCCAGCATTTT. This codes for CASSLLTGLSNQPQHF. V usage is TRBV28 and J usage is TRBJ1-5; possibly TRBD1 for D (5 bases). V dropped 3 bases and J dropped 0 bases, with 12 bases sitting between them. The CDR3 runs 16 residues. CDR1 and CDR2 (germline): MDHEN, SYDVKM.

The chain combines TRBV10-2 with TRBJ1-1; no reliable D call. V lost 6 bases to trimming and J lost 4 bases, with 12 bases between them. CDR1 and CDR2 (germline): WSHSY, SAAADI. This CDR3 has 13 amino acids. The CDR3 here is CASSPPVSTEAFF. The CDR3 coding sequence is TGCGCCAGCAGCCCCCCCGTCAGCACTGAAGCTTTCTTT.

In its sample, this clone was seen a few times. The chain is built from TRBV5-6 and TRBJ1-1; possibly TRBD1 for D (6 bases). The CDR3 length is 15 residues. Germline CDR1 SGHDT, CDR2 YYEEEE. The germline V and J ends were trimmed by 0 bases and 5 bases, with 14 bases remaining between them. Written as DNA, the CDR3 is TGTGCCAGCAGCTTGGGGGGGGGCGAGGAGACTGAAGCTTTCTTT. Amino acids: CASSLGGGEETEAFF.

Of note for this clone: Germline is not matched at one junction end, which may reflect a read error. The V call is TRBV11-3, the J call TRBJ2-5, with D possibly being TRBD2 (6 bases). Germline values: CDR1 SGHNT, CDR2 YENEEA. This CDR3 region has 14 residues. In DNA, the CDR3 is TGTGCCAGCAGCTTAGGCGGGGTCCAAGAGGCCCAGTACTTC. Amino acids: CASSLGGVQEAQYF.

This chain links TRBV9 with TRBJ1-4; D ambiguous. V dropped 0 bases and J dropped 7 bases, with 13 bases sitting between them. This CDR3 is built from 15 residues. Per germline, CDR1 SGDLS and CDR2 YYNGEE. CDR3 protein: CASSVGGLEGEKLFF. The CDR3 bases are TGTGCCAGCAGCGTAGGGGGTCTCGAGGGTGAAAAACTGTTTTTT.

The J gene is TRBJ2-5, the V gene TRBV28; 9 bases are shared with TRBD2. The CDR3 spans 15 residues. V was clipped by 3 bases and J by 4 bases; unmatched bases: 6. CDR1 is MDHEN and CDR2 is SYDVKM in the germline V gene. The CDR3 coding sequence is TGTGCCAGCAGTTTCGATCTAGCGGGAATAGAGACCCAGTACTTC. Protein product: CASSFDLAGIETQYF.

CDR3 in DNA: TGTGCCAGCAGCTTAACGGATTCACCCCTCCACTTT. It encodes CASSLTDSPLHF. This chain uses TRBV7-9 with TRBJ1-6, with D unresolved. V lost 2 bases and J 8 bases, leaving 4 bases between the germline ends. The CDR3 sequence is 12 residues long. Germline V lookup: CDR1 SEHNR, CDR2 FQNEAQ (reference sequence).